The subject of this entry is one T cell receptor beta chain. The V gene's germline CDR1 is MNHEY and CDR2 SVGAGI. V was cut by 0 bases and J by 1 base, with 10 bases left in between. This CDR3 contains 16 residues. Original analysis: Reference gene primer amplification gave nucleated cell count estimates. Some clones are missing from TCRdb's copy, which holds only in-frame ones; the method was immunoSEQ multiplex PCR. The V and J calls and clone size come from that table; D and trimming were worked out from the DNA. The data contain under 350,000 clones, around nine tenths of them singletons. Seattle's enrolled individuals joined amid active infection and were then monitored longitudinally. This entry comes from a study of blood T cell repertoires in COVID-19. Study-wide context: COVID-19 samples collected from the United States, Italy and Spain covered acute and convalescent phases. T cells, B-cell-depleted T cells, or PBMCs provided the cDNA or gDNA that served as material.

This clonotype was sampled from a woman in her twenties or thirties with COVID-19, enrolled during active disease. The chain recombines TRBV6-5 with TRBJ2-4; perhaps TRBD1 as D (5 bases). Material: peripheral blood. The CDR3 bases are TGTGCCAGCAGTTACTCGATATCAGGGGCCAAAAACATTCAGTACTTC. Translation gives CASSYSISGAKNIQYF.